This section outlines one T cell receptor beta chain sequence together with its context. Antigen unknown. V shed 3 bases and J 8 bases; nucleotides not matched to a gene: 8. This CDR3 has 15 amino acids. Germline loops: CDR1 MDHEN, CDR2 SYDVKM. Use of 60 Vbeta and 13 Jbeta primers characterized the PCR. Measured with immunoSEQ multiplex PCR; TCRdb has only the in-frame clones, and not every one. In the table there are about 130,000 clones, just under 75% of which are singletons. This sample was taken from a study of cytomegalovirus exposure and HLA in healthy donors. About the research overall: In an earlier analysis, approximately 120 million unique TCR beta sequences were found from 150 million to 200 million T cells. Notes on the study in general: Roughly uniform depth of sequencing across donors was assumed in presence/absence analyses. Available immune exposure information covered CMV serostatus only.

The clonotype comes from a man between 35 and 55 years old in good health and CMV-seropositive. The chain combines TRBV28 with TRBJ2-2, with TRBD1 identical over 8 bases. Sequencing was performed on PBMCs. The CDR3 loop is CASSFRTGHSGELFF. CDR3 nucleotides: TGTGCCAGCAGTTTCAGGACAGGGCATTCGGGGGAGCTGTTTTTT. Variable domain in full (rest from reference TRBV28 and TRBJ2-2): DVKVTQSSRYLVKRTGEKVFLECVQDMDHENMFWYRQDPGLGLRLIYFSYDVKMKEKGDIPEGYSVSREKKERFSLILESASTNQTSMYLCASSFRTGHSGELFFGEGSRLTVL.